One and the same sample provided the 4 T cell receptor beta chains below, sequenced in a study of blood T cell repertoires in COVID-19. Only in-frame clones appear in the TCRdb table, and some are missing; sequencing was by immunoSEQ multiplex PCR. The table has around 500,000 clones, around 89% seen once. The sample was PBMCs or T cells enriched from blood (not recorded which). The receptors here all came from a woman in her forties who had recovered from COVID-19.

Here the CDR3 reads CASSAHGTSGSYEQYF. The CDR3 DNA sequence: TGTGCCAGCAGCGCGCATGGGACTAGCGGGAGTTACGAGCAGTACTTC. The genes are TRBV9 and TRBJ2-7; 14 bases match TRBD2. Germline CDR1 is SGDLS and CDR2 is YYNGEE. With 3 bases clipped from V and 4 bases from J, the junction kept 6 bases outside the gene matches. The CDR3 is 16 residues long.

This chain links TRBV30 with TRBJ2-2, with 9 nucleotides matching TRBD1. The CDR3 is 15 residues long. Per the germline V gene, CDR1 is GTSNPN and CDR2 is SVGIG (reference sequence). V shed 0 bases, J shed 5 bases, and the junction held 4 bases outside the gene matches. The CDR3 loop is CAWSVTGGYTGELFF. The CDR3 bases are TGTGCCTGGAGTGTAACAGGGGGCTATACCGGGGAGCTGTTTTTT.

This chain connects TRBV4-3 to TRBJ2-7; D uncertain. CDR3 length: 13 residues. With 1 base removed from V and 0 bases from J, the gap between germline ends came to 4 bases. CDR1 is LGHNA and CDR2 is YSLEER in the germline V gene. The CDR3 DNA sequence: TGCGCCAGCAGCCAAGTAGTCTCCTACGAGCAGTACTTC. Translating it yields CASSQVVSYEQYF.

V gene TRBV29-1 combines with J gene TRBJ1-1; 8 nucleotides line up with TRBD1. Losses at the gene ends were 4 bases for V and 0 bases for J; bases not matched to a gene: 4. The germline V gene encodes CDR1 SQVTM and CDR2 ANQGSEA. CDR3 size: 14 residues. CDR3 residues: CSVGNRGMNTEAFF. The DNA of the CDR3 is TGCAGCGTTGGGAACAGGGGGATGAACACTGAAGCTTTCTTT. Using reference TRBV29-1 and TRBJ1-1 for the parts outside the CDR3, the full variable domain is SAVISQKPSRDICQRGTSLTIQCQVDSQVTMMFWYRQQPGQSLTLIATANQGSEATYESGFVIDKFPISRPNLTFSTLTVSNMSPEDSSIYLCSVGNRGMNTEAFFGQGTRLTVV.